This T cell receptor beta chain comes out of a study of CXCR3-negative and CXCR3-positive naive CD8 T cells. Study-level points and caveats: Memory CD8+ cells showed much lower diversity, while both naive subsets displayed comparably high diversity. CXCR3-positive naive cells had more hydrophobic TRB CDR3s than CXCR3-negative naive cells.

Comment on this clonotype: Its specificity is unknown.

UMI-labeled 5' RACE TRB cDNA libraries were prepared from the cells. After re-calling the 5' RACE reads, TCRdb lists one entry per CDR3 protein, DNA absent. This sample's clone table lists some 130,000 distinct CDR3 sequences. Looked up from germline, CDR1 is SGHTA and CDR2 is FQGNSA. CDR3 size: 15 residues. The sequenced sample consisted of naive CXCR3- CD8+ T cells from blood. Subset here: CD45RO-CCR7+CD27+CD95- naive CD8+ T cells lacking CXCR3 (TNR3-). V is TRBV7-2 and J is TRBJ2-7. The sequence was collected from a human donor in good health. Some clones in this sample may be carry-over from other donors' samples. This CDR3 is CASSYWTSELYEQYF.